Below are 15 T cell receptor beta chains sequenced from a single sample in a study of T-cell reconstitution after alpha-beta-depleted transplantation in children. The authors prepared the TCRbeta library with unique molecular identifiers. TCRdb reprocessed the PCR reads with MiXCR, giving one entry per CDR3 protein. The sample shows 350,000 to 450,000 distinct CDR3 sequences, about 14% of them seen only once. The sequenced sample was PBMCs, obtained from the stem cell graft. The receptors were gathered from a human donor who donated a stem cell graft to a child with Fanconi anemia.

This clonotype appeared a few times. The gene calls are TRBV10-3 and TRBJ2-3; 15 bases align to TRBD2. V lost 2 bases, J lost 8 bases, and 5 bases stayed unmatched. Per the germline V gene, CDR1 is ENHRY and CDR2 is SYGVKD. The CDR3 covers 16 residues. The CDR3 DNA follows: TGTGCCATCAGTGAGAGGACTAGCGGGGGGGCAGTTACGCAGTATTTT. Translating it yields CAISERTSGGAVTQYF.

This clonotype was found a few times. The chain carries TRBV6-5 and TRBJ2-5, with TRBD1 matching over 9 bases. CDR3 size: 15 residues. V shed 4 bases, J shed 4 bases, and the junction held 7 bases outside the gene matches. CDR1 is MNHEY and CDR2 is SVGAGI in the germline V gene. This CDR3 reads CASSFSGTGRETQYF. For the CDR3, the DNA is TGTGCCAGCAGTTTCTCTGGGACAGGGAGAGAGACCCAGTACTTC.

In its sample, this clonotype was seen a few times. An end of the junction differs from the germline gene, which may be a read error. The V gene is TRBV2, the J gene TRBJ2-1; 9 nucleotides agree with TRBD1. The CDR3 runs 14 residues. In germline, CDR1 is SNHLY, CDR2 FYNNEI. The CDR3 loop is CASRDRGSSNEQFF. The CDR3 DNA reads TGTGCCAGCAGGGACAGGGGCTCCTCCAATGAGCAGTTCTTC.

This clonotype was recorded many times. Mismatch with germline at one junction end may stem from a read error. This chain joins TRBV5-1 and TRBJ2-1, with 9 bases identical to TRBD2. CDR3 size: 12 residues. CDR1 and CDR2 from the germline V gene are SGHRS and YFSETQ. In nucleotides, the CDR3 is TGCGCCAGCAGCTTCAGCGGGGGGTCTTTGGTCTTC. Translating it yields CASSFSGGSLVF.

The table lists this clonotype with many counts. V and J are TRBV9 and TRBJ2-1, with TRBD2 matching 11 bases. V dropped 0 bases and J dropped 0; count of bases not matched to a gene: 14. CDR3 length: 21 residues. Germline values: CDR1 SGDLS, CDR2 YYNGEE. CDR3 sequence reads: CASSVESGGTSGFPSYNEQFF. DNA of the CDR3: TGTGCCAGCAGCGTAGAATCAGGTGGGACTAGCGGCTTCCCCTCCTACAATGAGCAGTTCTTC.

The chain is built from TRBV5-5 and TRBJ2-7; no clear D. The germline CDR1 and CDR2 sequences are SGHKS and YYEKEE (reference sequence). This CDR3 has 12 residues. Trimming took 0 bases from V and 5 from J, leaving 6 bases between them. For the CDR3, the DNA is TGTGCCAGCAGCTTGGGGCTTAACGAGCAGTACTTC. Encoded protein: CASSLGLNEQYF.

The chain is built from TRBV7-8 and TRBJ2-2, with D maybe TRBD1 (5 bases). V was shortened by 4 bases and J by 6 bases, with 12 bases between the two germline ends. Germline CDR1 and CDR2: SGHVS and FQNEAQ. The CDR3 sequence is 14 residues long. The CDR3 loop is CASSWGLEAGELFF. The CDR3 bases are TGTGCCAGCAGCTGGGGCCTCGAGGCCGGGGAGCTGTTTTTT.

In its sample, this clonotype was seen many times. The chain uses TRBV20-1 and TRBJ2-3, with a possible D match to TRBD2 (5 bases). The CDR3 runs 13 residues. Germline V CDR1 and CDR2: DFQATT, SNEGSKA (reference sequence). Written as DNA, the CDR3 is TGCAGCTTTAGCGCGTCTAGCACAGATACGCAGTATTTT. Encoded protein: CSFSASSTDTQYF.

This clonotype was seen only a few times. The chain combines TRBV11-2 with TRBJ1-1; a weak D match, TRBD1 (5 bases). With 2 bases removed from V and 8 bases from J, the gap between germline ends came to 9 bases. The germline V gene encodes CDR1 SGHAT and CDR2 FQNNGV. The CDR3 spans 12 residues. The CDR3 DNA reads TGTGCCAGCAGCTTACTGACAGAGGAAGCTTTCTTT. This sequence encodes CASSLLTEEAFF.

This chain links TRBV25-1 with TRBJ2-1, with 7 bases that match TRBD2. The germline gives CDR1 MGHDK, CDR2 SYGVNS. V dropped 1 base and J dropped 9; count of bases not matched to a gene: 9. The CDR3 loop spans 15 amino acids. This CDR3 is CASSESGTKNGEQFF. The CDR3 region has the DNA TGTGCCAGCAGTGAATCCGGGACTAAGAATGGTGAGCAGTTCTTC.

V is TRBV7-2 and J is TRBJ2-4; no clear D gene. Trimming took 5 bases from V and 1 from J, leaving 12 bases between them. The CDR3 covers 15 residues. The germline V gene encodes CDR1 SGHTA and CDR2 FQGNSA. The CDR3 nucleotides read TGTGCCAGCAGCCCAGGCCTTTCGGCCAAAAACATTCAGTACTTC. This encodes CASSPGLSAKNIQYF.

This clonotype has a handful of counts. The genes are TRBV7-2 and TRBJ2-7; D is undetermined. The germline V gene encodes CDR1 SGHTA and CDR2 FQGNSA. The ends were cut back, 5 bases at V and 4 bases at J, with 9 bases in the middle. The CDR3 length is 12 residues. CDR3 residues: CASSPQRYEQYF. The CDR3 DNA reads as TGTGCCAGCAGCCCCCAAAGATACGAGCAGTACTTC.

This clonotype appeared a few times. The chain combines TRBV7-2 with TRBJ2-5; 7 positions agree with TRBD2. The junction had 8 bases not matched to a gene; V was cut back by 2 bases and J by 5 bases. CDR1 and CDR2 (germline): SGHTA, FQGNSA. This CDR3 region has 15 residues. CDR3 coding DNA: TGTGCCAGCAGCTTATACCCGGGGGGTCGGGAGACCCAGTACTTC. It specifies CASSLYPGGRETQYF. Together with reference TRBV7-2 and TRBJ2-5, the CDR3 gives the full variable domain: GAGVSQSPSNKVTEKGKDVELRCDPISGHTALYWYRQSLGQGLEFLIYFQGNSAPDKSGLPSDRFSAERTGGSVSTLTIQRTQQEDSAVYLCASSLYPGGRETQYFGPGTRLLVL.

The chain combines TRBV5-1 with TRBJ2-1; possibly TRBD2 for D (6 bases). CDR3 length: 13 amino acids. Germline V CDR1 and CDR2: SGHRS, YFSETQ. V was cut by 0 bases and J by 10 bases, with 11 bases left in between. In DNA form, the CDR3 reads TGCGCCAGCAGCTTGGACGGGGGACGGGAGCAGTTCTTC. Residues: CASSLDGGREQFF.

This clonotype appeared a few times. The chain employs TRBV7-2 and TRBJ2-7; D is undetermined. From germline, CDR1 is SGHTA and CDR2 FQGNSA. Trimming removed 0 bases from V and 0 bases from J, with 9 bases in between. CDR3 length: 15 amino acids. CDR3 sequence reads: CASSLASDPSYEQYF. The CDR3 bases are TGTGCCAGCAGCTTAGCCTCCGACCCCTCCTACGAGCAGTACTTC.